This T cell receptor beta chain was observed in a study of early T cells in non-severe SARS-CoV-2 infection. Study background: The sequenced material was bulk RNA from unsorted whole blood, and its chains were unpaired. General study points: Matching with VDJdb favored anti-spike CD8 responses (missing private and CD4 specificities).

By frequency in the sample, this clonotype is medium-sized. The target antigen is unknown. The CDR3 runs to 11 residues. Individual cDNA molecules received unique molecular identifiers during library preparation. TCRdb itself ran the 5' RACE reads through MiXCR, one entry per CDR3 protein. Among around 19,000 distinct CDR3 sequences listed, about 4.4% were seen once. The TCR was taken from an adult who was a healthcare worker with PCR-confirmed SARS-CoV-2 infection or an uninfected control (not recorded which). The sequenced sample was whole blood. This chain uses TRBV12-2 with TRBJ2-7. TRBV12-2 is annotated as a pseudogene. CDR3 loop: CASRLTYEQYF. The CDR3 DNA reads as TGTGCAAGTCGGTTAACCTACGAGCAGTACTTC.